The sequence of this T cell receptor (beta chain) was determined in a study of OX40 agonist ivuxolimab in advanced cancers. For the study at large: Dose-escalation subjects each had hepatocellular carcinoma, melanoma, renal cell or head and neck cancer. Overall study results and limits: Expanded peripheral T cell antigen specificity was not determined.

The cohort excluded patients with autoimmune disease history or systemic immunosuppression. Sampled blood was obtained at baseline, cycle 4 day 1, and cycle 7 day 1. With respect to this clone: Its antigen is not known.

The V gene lost 0 bases and the J gene lost 0 bases, with 11 bases spanning the gap. Germline CDR1 reads KGHSH; CDR2 reads LQKENI. The CDR3 loop spans 16 amino acids. Clones were read by immunoSEQ multiplex PCR, and TCRdb kept only the in-frame ones, dropping some. The repertoire holds around 80,000 clones, with over 75% as singletons. This TCR was recovered from an adult with an advanced solid tumor such as melanoma, head and neck, liver or kidney cancer. The V call is TRBV18, the J call TRBJ1-1, with D unclear. The sample consisted of CD4+ or CD8+ T cells sorted from blood, taken in a trial of the OX40 agonist ivuxolimab. CDR3 nucleotides: TGTGCCAGCTCACCACCGACGGGGAAGATGAACACTGAAGCTTTCTTT. It is translated as CASSPPTGKMNTEAFF.